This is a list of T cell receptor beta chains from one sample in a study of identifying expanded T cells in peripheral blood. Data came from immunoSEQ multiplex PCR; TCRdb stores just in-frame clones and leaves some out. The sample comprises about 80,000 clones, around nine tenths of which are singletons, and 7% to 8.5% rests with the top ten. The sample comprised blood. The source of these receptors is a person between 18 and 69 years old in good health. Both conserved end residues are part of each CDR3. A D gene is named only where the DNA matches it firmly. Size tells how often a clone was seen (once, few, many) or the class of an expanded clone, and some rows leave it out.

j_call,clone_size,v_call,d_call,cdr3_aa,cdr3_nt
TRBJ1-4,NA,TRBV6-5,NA,CASSYSRGETNEKLFF,TGTGCCAGCAGTTACTCGAGGGGTGAGACTAATGAAAAACTGTTTTTT
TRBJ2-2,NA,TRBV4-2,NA,CASSQEAGKRIGELFF,TGTGCCAGCAGCCAAGAGGCAGGGAAAAGGATCGGGGAGCTGTTTTTT
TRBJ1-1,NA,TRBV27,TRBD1,CASRAYPGTGLSEAFF,TGTGCCAGCAGAGCGTACCCCGGGACAGGGCTATCTGAAGCTTTCTTT
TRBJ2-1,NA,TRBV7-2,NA,CASSLFGATYNEQFF,TGTGCCAGCAGCTTATTTGGAGCCACATACAATGAGCAGTTCTTC
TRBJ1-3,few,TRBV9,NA,CASSLDPLSGNTIYF,TGTGCCAGCAGTCTAGACCCACTCTCTGGAAACACCATATATTTT
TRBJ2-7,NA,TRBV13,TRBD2,CASSLGGSSYEQYF,TGTGCCAGCAGCTTGGGAGGGAGCTCCTACGAGCAGTACTTC
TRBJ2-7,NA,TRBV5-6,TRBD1,CASSLQGVPYEQYF,TGTGCCAGCAGTTTACAGGGGGTCCCCTACGAGCAGTACTTC
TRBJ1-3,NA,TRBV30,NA,CAWSDVFVRNWDSGNTIYF,TGTGCCTGGAGTGATGTGTTCGTTCGGAATTGGGACTCTGGAAACACCATATATTTT
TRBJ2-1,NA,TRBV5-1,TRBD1,CASSSGQITYNEQFF,TGCGCCAGCAGCTCGGGACAGATCACCTACAATGAGCAGTTCTTC
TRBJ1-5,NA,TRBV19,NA,CASRAWDPNQPQHF,TGTGCCAGTAGGGCCTGGGATCCAAATCAGCCCCAGCATTTT
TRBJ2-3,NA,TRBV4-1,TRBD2,CASSQTGTSGRGDTQYF,TGCGCCAGCAGCCAAACCGGGACTAGCGGGAGAGGGGATACGCAGTATTTT
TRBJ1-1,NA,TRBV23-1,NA,CASSHTRVNTEAFF,TGCGCCAGCAGTCATACCAGAGTGAACACTGAAGCTTTCTTT
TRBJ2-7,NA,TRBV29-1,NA,CSGSTGSSSYEQYF,TGCAGCGGATCGACAGGATCGAGCTCCTACGAGCAGTACTTC
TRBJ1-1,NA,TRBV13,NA,CASSSRGVTEAFF,TGTGCCAGCAGTTCCAGGGGTGTAACTGAAGCTTTCTTT
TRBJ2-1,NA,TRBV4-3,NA,CASSQVLRANSYNEQFF,TGCGCCAGCAGCCAAGTACTAAGAGCGAATTCCTACAATGAGCAGTTCTTC
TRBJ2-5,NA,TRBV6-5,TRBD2,CASSSPGLAAQETQYF,TGTGCCAGCAGTTCGCCGGGACTAGCTGCTCAAGAGACCCAGTACTTC
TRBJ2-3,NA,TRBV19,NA,CASSAALLRPRTQYF,TGTGCCAGTAGTGCCGCTCTTCTCCGGCCGCGGACGCAGTATTTT
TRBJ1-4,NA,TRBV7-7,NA,CASSLAGGRVEKLFF,TGTGCCAGCAGCTTAGCAGGAGGCAGGGTCGAAAAACTGTTTTTT
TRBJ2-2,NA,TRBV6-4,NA,CASSDTGAGELFF,TGTGCCAGCAGTGACACGGGGGCGGGGGAGCTGTTTTTT
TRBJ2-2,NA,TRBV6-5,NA,CASSFSGTNTGELFF,TGTGCCAGCAGTTTCTCGGGGACGAACACCGGGGAGCTGTTTTTT
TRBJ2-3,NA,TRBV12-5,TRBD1,CGDSVGTDTQYF,TGTGGGGACAGCGTCGGGACAGATACGCAGTATTTT
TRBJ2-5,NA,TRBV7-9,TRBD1,CASSFDRGTVYETQYF,TGTGCCAGCAGCTTCGACAGGGGGACGGTTTATGAGACCCAGTACTTC
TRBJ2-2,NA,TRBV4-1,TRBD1,CASSQDKGTGLTGELFF,TGCGCCAGCAGCCAAGATAAAGGGACAGGGCTCACCGGGGAGCTGTTTTTT
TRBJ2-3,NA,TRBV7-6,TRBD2,CASSLRLAGAFTDTQYF,TGTGCCAGCAGCCTACGACTAGCGGGGGCCTTCACAGATACGCAGTATTTT
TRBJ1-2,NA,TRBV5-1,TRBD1,CASSPAGGSDGYTF,TGCGCCAGCAGTCCCGCAGGGGGGTCGGATGGCTACACCTTC
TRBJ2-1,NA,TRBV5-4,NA,CASSFGSPTYNEQFF,TGTGCCAGCAGCTTTGGTAGCCCTACCTACAATGAGCAGTTCTTC
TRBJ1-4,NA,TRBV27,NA,CASSELGGRANEKLFF,TGTGCCAGCAGCGAACTGGGGGGGAGGGCTAATGAAAAACTGTTTTTT
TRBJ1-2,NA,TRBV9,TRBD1,CASSVEVSGQFSSNYGYTF,TGTGCCAGCAGCGTAGAGGTGTCGGGACAGTTCTCCTCTAACTATGGCTACACCTTC
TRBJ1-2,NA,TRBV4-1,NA,CASSQGTPVDNYGYTF,TGCGCCAGCAGCCAAGGGACTCCCGTCGATAACTATGGCTACACCTTC
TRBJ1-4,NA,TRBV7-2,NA,CASSLYGGSNEKLFF,TGTGCCAGCAGCTTATATGGGGGATCTAATGAAAAACTGTTTTTT
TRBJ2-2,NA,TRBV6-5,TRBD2,CASRPGGAITGELFF,TGTGCCAGCAGACCCGGGGGGGCGATCACCGGGGAGCTGTTTTTT
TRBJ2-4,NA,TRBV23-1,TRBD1,CASSQLSRGAKNIQYF,TGCGCCAGCAGTCAATTGTCCAGGGGGGCCAAAAACATTCAGTACTTC
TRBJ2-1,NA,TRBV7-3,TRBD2,CASRRPGTSGTNEQFF,TGTGCCAGCAGGCGTCCCGGGACTAGCGGAACCAATGAGCAGTTCTTC
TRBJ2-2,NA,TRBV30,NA,CAWSARSVTGELFF,TGTGCCTGGAGTGCGCGGTCGGTCACCGGGGAGCTGTTTTTT
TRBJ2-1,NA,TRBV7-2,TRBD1,CASSFSLDRANEQFF,TGTGCCAGCAGCTTTTCATTAGACAGGGCGAATGAGCAGTTCTTC
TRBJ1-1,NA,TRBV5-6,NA,CASSFGDTEAFF,TGTGCCAGCAGCTTCGGCGACACTGAAGCTTTCTTT
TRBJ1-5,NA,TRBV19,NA,CASSGRGAKQPQHF,TGTGCCAGTAGTGGGCGGGGGGCTAAGCAGCCCCAGCATTTT
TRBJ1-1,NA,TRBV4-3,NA,CASSQGTLNTEAFF,TGCGCCAGCAGCCAAGGGACACTGAACACTGAAGCTTTCTTT
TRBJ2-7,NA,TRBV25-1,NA,CASSSIKQYF,TGTGCCAGCAGTTCGATAAAGCAGTACTTC
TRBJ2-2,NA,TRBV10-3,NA,CAISVMGGSDTGELFF,TGTGCCATCAGTGTTATGGGGGGATCCGACACCGGGGAGCTGTTTTTT
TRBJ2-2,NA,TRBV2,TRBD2,CASRGLAGGVANTGELFF,TGTGCCAGCAGGGGACTAGCGGGGGGCGTTGCGAACACCGGGGAGCTGTTTTTT
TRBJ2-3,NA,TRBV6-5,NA,CASSRGQPSTDTQYF,TGTGCCAGCAGCCGCGGACAGCCTAGCACAGATACGCAGTATTTT
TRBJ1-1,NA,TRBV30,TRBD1,CAWSKDRGNTEAFF,TGTGCCTGGAGTAAGGACAGGGGGAACACTGAAGCTTTCTTT
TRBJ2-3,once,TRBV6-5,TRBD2,CASSYSAGVITDTQYF,TGTGCCAGCAGTTACTCGGCGGGGGTGATCACAGATACGCAGTATTTT
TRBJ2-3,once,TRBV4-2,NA,CASSQDRASTQYF,TGTGCCAGCAGCCAAGATCGGGCTAGCACGCAGTATTTT
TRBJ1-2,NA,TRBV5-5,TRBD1,CASSNYRDRDLYGYTF,TGTGCCAGCAGCAATTACCGGGACAGGGACCTCTATGGCTACACCTTC
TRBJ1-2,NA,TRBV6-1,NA,CASSGTHGYTF,TGTGCCAGCAGTGGAACGCACGGCTACACCTTC
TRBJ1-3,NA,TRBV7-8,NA,CASSPHRTPGNTIYF,TGTGCCAGCAGCCCCCACCGAACGCCAGGAAACACCATATATTTT
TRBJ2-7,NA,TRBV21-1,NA,CASSPRLAGGNHEQYF,TGTGCCAGCAGCCCCCGCCTAGCGGGAGGCAACCACGAGCAGTACTTC
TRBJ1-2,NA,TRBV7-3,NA,CASSLTRQGSGYTF,TGTGCCAGCAGCTTAACGAGGCAAGGAAGTGGCTACACCTTC
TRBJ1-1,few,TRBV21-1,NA,CASSKAGGNTEAFF,TGTGCCAGCAGCAAAGCAGGGGGCAACACTGAAGCTTTCTTT
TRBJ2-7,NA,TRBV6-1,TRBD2,CASSEAAGGGAYEQYF,TGTGCCAGCAGTGAAGCGGCGGGCGGGGGGGCTTACGAGCAGTACTTC
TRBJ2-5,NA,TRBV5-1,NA,CASSSLGQETQYF,TGCGCCAGCAGCTCATTGGGACAAGAGACCCAGTACTTC
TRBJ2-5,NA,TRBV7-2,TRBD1,CASSPGTGFETQYF,TGTGCCAGCAGCCCCGGGACAGGGTTCGAGACCCAGTACTTC
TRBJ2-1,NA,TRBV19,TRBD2,CASSSGLEYNEQFF,TGTGCCAGTAGTAGTGGACTAGAATACAATGAGCAGTTCTTC
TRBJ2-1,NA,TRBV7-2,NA,CASSANRNEQFF,TGTGCCAGCAGCGCAAATCGGAATGAGCAGTTCTTC
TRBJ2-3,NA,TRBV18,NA,CASSPRTMGTDTQYF,TGTGCCAGCTCACCAAGGACAATGGGCACAGATACGCAGTATTTT
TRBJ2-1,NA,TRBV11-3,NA,CASSLGTANEQFF,TGTGCCAGCAGCTTAGGGACCGCCAATGAGCAGTTCTTC